This T cell receptor beta chain is drawn from a study of identical twins (dated by TCRdb to between 2015 and 2016). With respect to the entire study: To test whether fetal clonotypes persist, the study used deep sequencing on TCR alpha and beta repertoires from monozygotic twins, unrelated adults of various ages, and cord blood. To rule out contamination, replicate twin experiments were performed at different times with different library preparation protocols. Broader findings and caveats from the paper: A weaker excess of twin sharing was found in beta out-of-frame sequences because the signal-to-noise ratio was lowered by fewer shared sequences. Abundant cord blood beta clonotypes had fewer insertions, young adult naive repertoires showed a similar but weaker trend, and memory repertoires showed no such trend. Compared with coincidental sharing between unrelated individuals, out-of-frame TCR alpha sequences shared between twins showed an excess of sequences with low generation probability. Because the same donors could not be followed over many years, conclusions were based on cross-sectional statistical analysis. Invariant T cells such as MAIT and iNKT could partly confound zero-insertion analyses, although diverse VJ usage argued against such confounding for most clonotypes. Recombination models systematically underestimated out-of-frame TCR alpha sharing in monozygotic twins but agreed with sharing between unrelated individuals.

This clonotype was seen a few times. Its recognized antigen is unknown. The record has no base qualities; no much larger clone is one base away. Only healthy Caucasian donors were included. The twin cohort comprised three pairs of female monozygotic twins, all aged roughly 18 to 30 years. Positive isolation kits from Invitrogen were used to isolate CD4+ and CD8+ T cell populations. The library was built by means of 5' RACE. TCRdb names Illumina HiSeq 2000 as the instrument used. Template switching added a universal primer binding site, and the final cDNA carried a unique molecular identifier that allowed TCR cDNA molecules to be counted accurately. Specific primers in the conserved constant-segment region were used to synthesize first-strand cDNA for TCR alpha and beta chains. To control for contamination, every cDNA library was double barcoded, receiving both a SMART-Mk sample barcode and Illumina barcodes. TruSeq adapter sequences and Illumina sample barcodes were added in two successive PCR steps. The Illumina HiSeq platform was used with custom primers to sequence TCR alpha and beta cDNA libraries. Turning to the authors' computational methods: MiGEC processed the raw reads to extract unique molecular identifiers, while MiXCR was used to determine the CDR3 positions. For each individual, recombination models were inferred using an EM algorithm with the repgenHMM and IGoR tools. The tcR package in R was used for shared clonotype analysis, with sharing normalized by the product of cloneset sizes. To study raw recombination without the effects of thymic and clonal selection, out-of-frame nonproductive sequences were analyzed. TCRdb reprocessed the public reads (quality trimming at Q25 with fastp, clone calling with MiXCR) and kept in-frame beta chains. Every CDR3 protein is listed once, alongside the most common genes and DNA of its rows. The V and J calls and clone size come from TCRdb's table, not from the authors' own analysis. This sample lists over 250,000 distinct CDR3 sequences; 9.5% were detected once. Around 7.1% of the sample goes to the ten largest clones.

The same data also went into a second study, on yellow fever vaccine responses in identical twins. In that second paper, the authors write: According to the authors, the vaccine-induced T cell response in identical twins seemed to be partly convergent and partly specific to each individual. The study precisely tracked vaccine-responding T cell clones in identical twins.

This sequence was found in a woman aged 18 to 35 in good health. Sequenced material: CD8+ T cells sorted from blood.

The CDR3 has the sequence CASSFGTSVTGELFF. The DNA sequence is as follows: TGTGCCAGCAGCTTCGGGACTAGCGTCACCGGGGAGCTGTTTTTT. The V gene is TRBV5-6 and the J gene is TRBJ2-2, and 10 junction bases match TRBD2. The CDR1 and CDR2 encoded by the germline V gene are SGHDT and YYEEEE. Measured from the cysteine to the phenylalanine, the CDR3 is 15 residues long. Here the CDR3 DNA is all that survives: 45 bases in frame from base 1. V loses 2 bases at its end and J loses 4 bases; junction bases beyond the gene matches: 2.